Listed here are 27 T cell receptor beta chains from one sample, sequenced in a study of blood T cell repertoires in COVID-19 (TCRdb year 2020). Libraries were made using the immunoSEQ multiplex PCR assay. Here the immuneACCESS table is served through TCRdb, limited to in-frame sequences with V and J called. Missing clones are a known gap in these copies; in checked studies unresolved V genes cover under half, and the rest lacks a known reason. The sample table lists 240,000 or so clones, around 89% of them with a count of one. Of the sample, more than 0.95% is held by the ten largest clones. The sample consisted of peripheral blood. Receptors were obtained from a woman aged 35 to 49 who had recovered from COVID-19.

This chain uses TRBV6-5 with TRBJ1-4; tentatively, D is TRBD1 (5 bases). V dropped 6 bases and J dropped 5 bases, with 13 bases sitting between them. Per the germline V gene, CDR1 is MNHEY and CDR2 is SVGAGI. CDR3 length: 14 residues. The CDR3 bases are TGTGCCAGCAGACCGGGCCCAGGGAATGAAAAACTGTTTTTT. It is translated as CASRPGPGNEKLFF.

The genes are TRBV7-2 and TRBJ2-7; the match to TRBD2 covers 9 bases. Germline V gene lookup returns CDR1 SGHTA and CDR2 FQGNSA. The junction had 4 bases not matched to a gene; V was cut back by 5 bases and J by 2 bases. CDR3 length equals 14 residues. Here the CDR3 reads CASSQVAGAYEQYF. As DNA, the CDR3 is TGTGCCAGCAGCCAAGTAGCGGGAGCCTACGAGCAGTACTTC.

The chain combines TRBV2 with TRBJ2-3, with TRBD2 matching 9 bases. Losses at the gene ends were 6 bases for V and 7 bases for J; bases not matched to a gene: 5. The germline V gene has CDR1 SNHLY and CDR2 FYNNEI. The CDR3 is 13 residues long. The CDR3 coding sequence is TGTGCCAGCAGAACCGGGACTAGCCATACGCAGTATTTT. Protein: CASRTGTSHTQYF.

DNA for the CDR3: TGTGCCAGCACCAAACAGGGGGCGGACAATGAGCAGTTCTTC. Its translation: CASTKQGADNEQFF. The chain combines TRBV7-9 with TRBJ2-1; 9 bases map to TRBD1. The J segment lost 5 bases and the V segment lost 7 bases, leaving 6 bases of the junction unmatched. CDR3 length equals 14 residues. Germline V gene lookup returns CDR1 SEHNR and CDR2 FQNEAQ (reference sequence).

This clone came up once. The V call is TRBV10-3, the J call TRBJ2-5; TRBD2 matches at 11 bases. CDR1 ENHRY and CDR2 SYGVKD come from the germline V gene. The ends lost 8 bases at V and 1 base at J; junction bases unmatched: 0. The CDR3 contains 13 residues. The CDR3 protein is CAIGTSGQETQYF. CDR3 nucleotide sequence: TGTGCCATCGGGACTAGCGGCCAAGAGACCCAGTACTTC.

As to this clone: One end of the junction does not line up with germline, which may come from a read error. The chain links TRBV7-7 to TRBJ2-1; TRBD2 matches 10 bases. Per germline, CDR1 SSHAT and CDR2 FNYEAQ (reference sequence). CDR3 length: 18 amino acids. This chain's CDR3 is CASSLAPLAGVSRGEQFF. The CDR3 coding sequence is TGTGCTAGCAGCTTAGCCCCCCTAGCGGGAGTGAGTCGGGGCGAGCAGTTCTTC.

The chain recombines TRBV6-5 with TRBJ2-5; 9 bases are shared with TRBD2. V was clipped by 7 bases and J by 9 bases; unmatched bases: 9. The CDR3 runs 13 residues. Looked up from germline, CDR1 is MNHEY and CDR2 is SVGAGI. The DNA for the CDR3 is TGTGCCAGCAAGGGGCTAGCGGGGTACGCCCAGTACTTC. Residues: CASKGLAGYAQYF.

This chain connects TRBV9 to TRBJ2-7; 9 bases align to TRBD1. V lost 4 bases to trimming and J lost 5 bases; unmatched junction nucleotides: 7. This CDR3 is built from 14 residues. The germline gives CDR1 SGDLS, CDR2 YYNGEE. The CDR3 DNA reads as TGTGCCAGCAGCCCGCACAGGGGGCGGGACGAGCAGTACTTC. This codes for CASSPHRGRDEQYF.

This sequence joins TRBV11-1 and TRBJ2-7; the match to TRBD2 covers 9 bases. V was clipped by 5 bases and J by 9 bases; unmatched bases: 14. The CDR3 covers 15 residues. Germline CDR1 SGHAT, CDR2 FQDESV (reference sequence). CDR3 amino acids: CASSPGLAGPRGQYF. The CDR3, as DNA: TGTGCCAGCAGCCCAGGGCTAGCGGGACCGCGGGGGCAGTACTTC.

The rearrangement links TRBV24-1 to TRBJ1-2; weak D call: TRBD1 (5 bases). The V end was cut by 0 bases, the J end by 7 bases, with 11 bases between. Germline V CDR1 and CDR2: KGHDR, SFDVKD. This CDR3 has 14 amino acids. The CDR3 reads CATSDLWQGGGYTF. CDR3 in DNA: TGTGCCACCAGTGATTTGTGGCAGGGAGGTGGCTACACCTTC.

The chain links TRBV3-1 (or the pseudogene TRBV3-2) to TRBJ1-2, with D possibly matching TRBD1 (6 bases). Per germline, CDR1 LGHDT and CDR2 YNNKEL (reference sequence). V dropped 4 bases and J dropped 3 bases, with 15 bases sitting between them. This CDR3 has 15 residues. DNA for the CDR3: TGTGCCAGCAGCCTCTCATCGACAGGATACTATGGCTACACCTTC. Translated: CASSLSSTGYYGYTF.

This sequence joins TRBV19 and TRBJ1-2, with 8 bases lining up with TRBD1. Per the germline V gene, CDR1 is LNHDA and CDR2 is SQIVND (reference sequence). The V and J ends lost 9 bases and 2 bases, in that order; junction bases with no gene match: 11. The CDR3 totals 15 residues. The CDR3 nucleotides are TGTGCCAGCCGGGCCACGGGACAGGCGAACTATGGCTACACCTTC. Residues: CASRATGQANYGYTF.

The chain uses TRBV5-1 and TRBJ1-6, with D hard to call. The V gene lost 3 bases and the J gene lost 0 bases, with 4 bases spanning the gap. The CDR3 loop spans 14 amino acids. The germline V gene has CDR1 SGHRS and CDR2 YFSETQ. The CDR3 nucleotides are TGCGCCAGCAGCTCGAGCTCCTATAATTCACCCCTCCACTTT. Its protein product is CASSSSSYNSPLHF.

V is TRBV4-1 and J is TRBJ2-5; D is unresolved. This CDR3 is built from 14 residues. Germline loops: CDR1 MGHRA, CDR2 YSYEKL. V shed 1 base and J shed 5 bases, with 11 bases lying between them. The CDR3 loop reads CASSQVVPVETQYF. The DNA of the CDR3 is TGCGCCAGCAGCCAAGTTGTGCCAGTCGAGACCCAGTACTTC.

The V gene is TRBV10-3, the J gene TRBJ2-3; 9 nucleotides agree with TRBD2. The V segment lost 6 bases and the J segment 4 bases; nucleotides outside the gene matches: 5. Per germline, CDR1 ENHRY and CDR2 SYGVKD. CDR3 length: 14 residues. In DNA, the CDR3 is TGTGCCATCAGCCTAGCGGGACGGGCAGATACGCAGTATTTT. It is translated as CAISLAGRADTQYF.

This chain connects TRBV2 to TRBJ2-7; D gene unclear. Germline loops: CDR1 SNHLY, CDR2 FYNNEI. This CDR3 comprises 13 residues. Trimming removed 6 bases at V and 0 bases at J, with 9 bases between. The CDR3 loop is CASSALSSYEQYV. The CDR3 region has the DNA TGTGCCAGCAGCGCCCTAAGCTCCTACGAGCAGTACGTC.

The CDR3 DNA follows: TGTGCCTGGAGCCCGGGCGGGTACGAGCAGTACTTC. As protein: CAWSPGGYEQYF. The genes are TRBV30 and TRBJ2-7; tentative D call: TRBD2 (5 bases). Trimming cost V 3 bases and J 4 bases, with 10 bases left between them. Germline lookup yields CDR1 GTSNPN and CDR2 SVGIG (reference sequence). This CDR3 has 12 residues.

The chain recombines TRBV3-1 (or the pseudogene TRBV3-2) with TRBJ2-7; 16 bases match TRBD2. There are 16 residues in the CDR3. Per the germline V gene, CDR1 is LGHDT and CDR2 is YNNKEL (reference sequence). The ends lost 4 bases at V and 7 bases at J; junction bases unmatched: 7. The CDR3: CASSLGLAGGPREQYF. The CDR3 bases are TGTGCCAGCAGCCTGGGACTAGCGGGAGGGCCGCGGGAGCAGTACTTC.

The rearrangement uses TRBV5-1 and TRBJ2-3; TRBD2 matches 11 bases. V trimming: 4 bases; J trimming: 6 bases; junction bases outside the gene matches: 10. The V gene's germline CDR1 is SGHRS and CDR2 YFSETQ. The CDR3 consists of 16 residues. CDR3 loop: CASSPTLAGVVDTQYF. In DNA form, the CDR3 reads TGCGCCAGCAGCCCAACACTAGCGGGAGTTGTGGATACGCAGTATTTT.

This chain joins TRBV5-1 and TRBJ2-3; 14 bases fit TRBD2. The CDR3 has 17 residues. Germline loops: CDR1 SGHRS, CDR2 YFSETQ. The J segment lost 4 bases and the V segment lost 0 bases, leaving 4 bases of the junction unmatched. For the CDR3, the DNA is TGCGCCAGCAGCTTGGGGACTAGCGGGAGGTACCCAGATACGCAGTATTTT. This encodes CASSLGTSGRYPDTQYF.

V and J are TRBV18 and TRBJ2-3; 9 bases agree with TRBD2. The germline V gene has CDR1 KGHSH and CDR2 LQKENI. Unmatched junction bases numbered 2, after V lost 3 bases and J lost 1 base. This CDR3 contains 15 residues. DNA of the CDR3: TGTGCCAGCTCACCTAGGACTAGCGGCACAGATACGCAGTATTTT. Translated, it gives CASSPRTSGTDTQYF.

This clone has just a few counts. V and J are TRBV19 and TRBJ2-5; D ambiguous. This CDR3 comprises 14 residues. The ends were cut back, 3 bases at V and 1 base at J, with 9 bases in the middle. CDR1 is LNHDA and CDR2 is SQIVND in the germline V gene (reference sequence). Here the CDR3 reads CASSIAASQETQYF. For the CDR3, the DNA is TGTGCCAGTAGTATTGCGGCCTCCCAAGAGACCCAGTACTTC.

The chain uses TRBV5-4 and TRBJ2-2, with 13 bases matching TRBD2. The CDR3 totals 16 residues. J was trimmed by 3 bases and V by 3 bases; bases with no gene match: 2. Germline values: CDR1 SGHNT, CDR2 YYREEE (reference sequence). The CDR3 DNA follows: TGTGCCAGCAGCTGGGGACTAGCGGGATACACCGGGGAGCTGTTTTTT. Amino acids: CASSWGLAGYTGELFF.

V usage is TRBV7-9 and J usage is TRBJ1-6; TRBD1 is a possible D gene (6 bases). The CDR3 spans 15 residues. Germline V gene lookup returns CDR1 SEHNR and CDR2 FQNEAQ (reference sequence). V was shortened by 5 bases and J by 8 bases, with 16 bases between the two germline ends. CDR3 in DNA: TGTGCCAGCAGCCCGAGAGGGGGGGTGGATTCACCCCTCCACTTT. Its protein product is CASSPRGGVDSPLHF.

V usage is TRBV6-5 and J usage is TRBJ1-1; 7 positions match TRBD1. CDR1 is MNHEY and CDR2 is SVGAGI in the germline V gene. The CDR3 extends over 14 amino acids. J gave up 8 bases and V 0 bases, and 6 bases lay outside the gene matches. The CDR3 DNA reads TGTGCCAGCAGTTACTCCGATGCGGGACAGGAAGCTTTCTTT. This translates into CASSYSDAGQEAFF.

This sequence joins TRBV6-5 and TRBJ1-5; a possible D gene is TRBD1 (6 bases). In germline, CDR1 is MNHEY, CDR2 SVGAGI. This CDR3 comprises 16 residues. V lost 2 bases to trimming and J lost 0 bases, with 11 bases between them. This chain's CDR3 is CASSYGGGPSNQPQHF. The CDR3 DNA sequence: TGTGCCAGCAGTTACGGGGGGGGCCCTAGCAATCAGCCCCAGCATTTT.

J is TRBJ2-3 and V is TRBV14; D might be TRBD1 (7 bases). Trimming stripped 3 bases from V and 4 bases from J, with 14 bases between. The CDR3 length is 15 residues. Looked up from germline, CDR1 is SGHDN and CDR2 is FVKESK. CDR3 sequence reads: CASSQGQWRADTQYF. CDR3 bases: TGTGCCAGCAGCCAGGGACAGTGGAGGGCAGATACGCAGTATTTT.